The entry below describes one TCR beta chain. These data come from a study of shared T cell receptors in the human thymus. Libraries were prepared by immunoSEQ multiplex PCR; TCRdb keeps only in-frame clonotypes and omits some of them. The sample has 500,000 to 550,000 clones; approximately 80% are singletons. The CDR3 has 15 amino acids. CDR1 SGHNT and CDR2 YENEEA come from the germline V gene. V lost 4 bases, J lost 4 bases, and 15 bases lay in between. These same data were also listed under a study on human thymus T cells. From that report: From resections taken during corrective heart surgery, the thymus tissue was obtained. There were highly overlapping thymic repertoires among unrelated individuals, as related research reported.

What was sequenced was thymocytes. This clonotype was sampled from a boy younger than two with a congenital heart defect. J is TRBJ2-3 and V is TRBV11-3; possibly TRBD2 for D (6 bases). The CDR3 loop reads CASSSSGLVADTQYF. The CDR3 DNA sequence: TGTGCCAGCAGCTCCTCGGGACTGGTGGCAGATACGCAGTATTTT.